The 2 T cell receptor beta chains below all came from one sample that was sequenced in a study of tumor-infiltrating lymphocytes in primary liver carcinoma listed by TCRdb under 2017. TRIzol reagent was used to extract blood RNA from unsorted whole blood, while the DNeasy Blood & Tissue kit provided the germline DNA. The reads were generated on an Illumina HiSeq 2500. Using a constant-region primer and ProtoScript II reverse transcriptase, TCRbeta-specific cDNA was reverse-transcribed from roughly 460 ng total RNA. TCRbeta libraries were built with three nested multiplex PCR rounds, a slightly modified ARM-PCR procedure. Each of the first two PCR rounds ran for about 9 cycles and used multiplex TRBV1-TRBV30 forward primers together with a Cbeta reverse primer. The public reads were reanalyzed by TCRdb: fastp trimming at Q25, MiXCR alignment, in-frame beta chains only. All rows with the same CDR3 protein become a single entry with the most common DNA and genes. The sample records about 310,000 distinct CDR3 sequences, around three fifths of which are singletons. The ten largest clones capture about 15% of the sample.

The sequenced sample consisted of peripheral blood. These receptors were taken from a woman aged 25 to 39 with primary liver carcinoma and hepatitis B virus infection.

This clonotype was seen at least ten times. This sequence joins TRBV6-1 and TRBJ2-7, with TRBD2 identical over 7 bases. Unmatched junction bases numbered 10, after V lost 7 bases and J lost 4 bases. Germline CDR1 reads MNHNS; CDR2 reads SASEGT. The CDR3 consists of 14 residues. CDR3 in amino acids: CASILGGSRYEQYF. CDR3 DNA sequence: TGTGCCAGCATATTAGGCGGGAGTAGGTACGAGCAGTACTTC.

J is TRBJ2-1 and V is TRBV4-2, with 13 bases aligning to TRBD2. The CDR3 runs 17 residues. Trimming cost V 2 bases and J 4 bases; bases outside gene matches: 5. Germline lookup yields CDR1 LGHNA and CDR2 YNFKEQ. The CDR3 bases are TGTGCCAGCAGCCAATATCCGGGACTAGCGGGATACAATGAGCAGTTCTTC. Its protein product is CASSQYPGLAGYNEQFF.